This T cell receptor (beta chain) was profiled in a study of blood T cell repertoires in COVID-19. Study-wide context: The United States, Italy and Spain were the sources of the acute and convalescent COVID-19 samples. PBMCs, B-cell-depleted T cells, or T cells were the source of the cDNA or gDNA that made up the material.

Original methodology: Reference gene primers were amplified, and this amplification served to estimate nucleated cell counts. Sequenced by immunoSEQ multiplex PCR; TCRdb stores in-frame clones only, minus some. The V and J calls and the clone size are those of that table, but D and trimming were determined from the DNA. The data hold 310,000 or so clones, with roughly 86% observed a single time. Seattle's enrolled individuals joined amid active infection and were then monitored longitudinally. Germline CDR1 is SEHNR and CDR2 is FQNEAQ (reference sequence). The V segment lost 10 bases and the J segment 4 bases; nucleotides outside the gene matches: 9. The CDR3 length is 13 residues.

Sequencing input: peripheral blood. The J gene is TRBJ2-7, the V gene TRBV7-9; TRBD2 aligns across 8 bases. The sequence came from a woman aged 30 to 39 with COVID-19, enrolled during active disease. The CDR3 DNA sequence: TGTGCCATTAGCGGGGTGGGCGAATACGAGCAGTACTTC. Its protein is CAISGVGEYEQYF.